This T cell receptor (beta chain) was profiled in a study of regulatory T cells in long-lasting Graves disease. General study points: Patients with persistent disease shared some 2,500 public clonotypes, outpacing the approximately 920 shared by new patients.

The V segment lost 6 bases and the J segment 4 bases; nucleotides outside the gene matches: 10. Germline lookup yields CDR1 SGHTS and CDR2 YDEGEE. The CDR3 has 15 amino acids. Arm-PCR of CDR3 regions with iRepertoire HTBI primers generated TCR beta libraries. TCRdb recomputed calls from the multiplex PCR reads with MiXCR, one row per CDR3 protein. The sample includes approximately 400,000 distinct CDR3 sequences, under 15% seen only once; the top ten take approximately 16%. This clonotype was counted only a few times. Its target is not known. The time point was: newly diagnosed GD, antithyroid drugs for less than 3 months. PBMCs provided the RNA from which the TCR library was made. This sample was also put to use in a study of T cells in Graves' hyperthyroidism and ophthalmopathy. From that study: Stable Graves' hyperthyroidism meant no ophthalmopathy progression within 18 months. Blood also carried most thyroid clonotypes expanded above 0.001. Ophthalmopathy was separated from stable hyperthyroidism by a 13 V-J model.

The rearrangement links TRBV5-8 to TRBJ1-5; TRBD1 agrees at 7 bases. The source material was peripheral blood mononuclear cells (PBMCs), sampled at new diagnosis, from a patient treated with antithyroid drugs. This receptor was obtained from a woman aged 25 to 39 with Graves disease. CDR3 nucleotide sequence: TGTGCCAGCAACTTACCGGGACAGATAAATCAGCCCCAGCATTTT. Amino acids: CASNLPGQINQPQHF.